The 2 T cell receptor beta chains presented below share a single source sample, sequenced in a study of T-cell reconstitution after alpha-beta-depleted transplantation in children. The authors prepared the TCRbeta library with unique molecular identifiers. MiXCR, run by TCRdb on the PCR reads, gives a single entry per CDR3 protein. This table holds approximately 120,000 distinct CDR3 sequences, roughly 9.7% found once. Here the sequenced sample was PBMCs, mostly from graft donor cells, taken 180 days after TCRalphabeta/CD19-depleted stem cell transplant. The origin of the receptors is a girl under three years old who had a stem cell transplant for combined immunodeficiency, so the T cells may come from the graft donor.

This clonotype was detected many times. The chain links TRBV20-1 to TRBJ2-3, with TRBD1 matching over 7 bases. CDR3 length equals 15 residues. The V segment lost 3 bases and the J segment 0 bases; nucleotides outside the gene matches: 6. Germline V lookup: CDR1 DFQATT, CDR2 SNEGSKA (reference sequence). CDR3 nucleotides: TGCAGTGCTAGTTGGGACAGTTCTAGCACAGATACGCAGTATTTT. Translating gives CSASWDSSSTDTQYF.

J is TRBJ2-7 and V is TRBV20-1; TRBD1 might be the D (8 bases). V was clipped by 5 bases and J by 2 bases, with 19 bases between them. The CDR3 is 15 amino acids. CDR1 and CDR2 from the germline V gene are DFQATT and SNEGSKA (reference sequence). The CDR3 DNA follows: TGCAGTGCTGGGAGGGACGGGACAGGAGCCTACGAGCAGTACTTC. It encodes CSAGRDGTGAYEQYF.